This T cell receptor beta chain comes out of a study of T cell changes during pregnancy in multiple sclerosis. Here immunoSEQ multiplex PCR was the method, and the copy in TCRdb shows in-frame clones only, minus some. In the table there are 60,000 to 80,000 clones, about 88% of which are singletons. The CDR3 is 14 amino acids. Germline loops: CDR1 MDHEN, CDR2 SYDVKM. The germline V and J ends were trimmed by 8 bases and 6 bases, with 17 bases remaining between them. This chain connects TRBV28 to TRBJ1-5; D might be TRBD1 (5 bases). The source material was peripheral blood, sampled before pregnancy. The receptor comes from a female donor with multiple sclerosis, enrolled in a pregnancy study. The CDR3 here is CASASMGGSQPQHF. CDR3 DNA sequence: TGTGCCAGCGCTTCAATGGGGGGGAGTCAGCCCCAGCATTTT.